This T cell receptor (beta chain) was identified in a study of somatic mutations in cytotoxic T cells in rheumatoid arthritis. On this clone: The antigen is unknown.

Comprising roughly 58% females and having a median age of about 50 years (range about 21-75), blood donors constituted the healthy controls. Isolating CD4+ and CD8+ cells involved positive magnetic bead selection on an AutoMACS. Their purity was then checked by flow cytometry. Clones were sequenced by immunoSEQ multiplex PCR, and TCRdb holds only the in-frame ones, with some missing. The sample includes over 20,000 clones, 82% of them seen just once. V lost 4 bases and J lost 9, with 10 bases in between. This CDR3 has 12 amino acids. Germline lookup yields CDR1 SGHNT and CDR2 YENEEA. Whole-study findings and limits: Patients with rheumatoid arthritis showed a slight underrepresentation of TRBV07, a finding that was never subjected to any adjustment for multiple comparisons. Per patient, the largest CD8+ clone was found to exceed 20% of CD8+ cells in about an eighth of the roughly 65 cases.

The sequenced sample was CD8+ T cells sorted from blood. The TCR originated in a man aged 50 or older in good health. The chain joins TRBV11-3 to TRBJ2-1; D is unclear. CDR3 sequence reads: CASSYRTREQFF. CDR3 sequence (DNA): TGTGCCAGCAGCTACCGGACCCGTGAGCAGTTCTTC.